Each of the 7 T cell receptor beta chains below was sequenced from the same sample in a study of T cell responses to AZD1222 COVID-19 vaccine. Profiling relied on immunoSEQ multiplex PCR, and the TCRdb table lists in-frame clones only, not all of them. Of more than 140,000 clones detected, approximately 89% appear once; the ten largest clones hold more than 2%. The sample in question was peripheral blood, obtained on day 0 of AZD1222 vaccination. The source is an adult in good health.

The J gene is TRBJ2-1, the V gene TRBV2; 11 bases align to TRBD2. Germline CDR1 and CDR2: SNHLY and FYNNEI. This CDR3 is 17 amino acids long. V lost 8 bases and J lost 0; bases outside the gene matches: 9. The CDR3 loop reads CASESGTSGLSYNEQFF. The DNA of the CDR3 is TGTGCCAGCGAAAGTGGGACTAGCGGACTCTCCTACAATGAGCAGTTCTTC. The complete variable domain, with remaining parts taken from reference TRBV2 and TRBJ2-1, reads EPEVTQTPSHQVTQMGQEVILRCVPISNHLYFYWYRQILGQKVEFLVSFYNNEISEKSEIFDDQFSVERPDGSNFTLKIRSTKLEDSAMYFCASESGTSGLSYNEQFFGPGTRLTVL.

CDR3 in amino acids: CASSQDEGTLHF. CDR3 sequence (DNA): TGCGCCAGCAGCCAAGACGAGGGAACCCTCCACTTT. The rearrangement uses TRBV4-3 and TRBJ1-6; D gene ambiguous. The V gene lost 0 bases and the J gene lost 14 bases, with 8 bases spanning the gap. The CDR3 sequence is 12 residues long. Germline CDR1 LGHNA, CDR2 YSLEER.

V usage is TRBV9 and J usage is TRBJ2-1; D is uncertain. Trimming took off 0 bases at V and 2 bases at J, with 0 bases between the two ends. This CDR3 has 12 amino acids. The V gene's germline CDR1 is SGDLS and CDR2 YYNGEE. CDR3 protein: CASSVAYNEQFF. CDR3 sequence (DNA): TGTGCCAGCAGCGTAGCCTACAATGAGCAGTTCTTC.

The V gene is TRBV2, the J gene TRBJ2-7, with TRBD1 matching 7 bases. V dropped 10 bases and J dropped 5; count of bases not matched to a gene: 14. Germline V gene sequence: CDR1 SNHLY, CDR2 FYNNEI. The CDR3 totals 14 residues. In nucleotides, the CDR3 is TGTGCCAATTCGGGACAGCAGTTATCCCACGAGCAGTACTTC. Encoded protein: CANSGQQLSHEQYF.

The chain couples TRBV29-1 to TRBJ1-1, with D perhaps matching TRBD1 (5 bases). Germline loops: CDR1 SQVTM, CDR2 ANQGSEA. V gave up 7 bases and J gave up 1 base, with 13 bases separating them. The CDR3 length is 13 residues. The CDR3 sequence: CSAAGGPNTEAFF. CDR3 DNA: TGCAGCGCTGCCGGGGGACCGAACACTGAAGCTTTCTTT.

This sequence joins TRBV20-1 and TRBJ2-7; 10 bases align to TRBD2. Looked up from germline, CDR1 is DFQATT and CDR2 is SNEGSKA (reference sequence). With V trimmed by 3 bases and J by 6 bases, 11 bases remained unmatched. The CDR3 is made up of 15 amino acids. CDR3 loop: CSASKTSGTFREQYF. CDR3 nucleotides: TGCAGTGCTAGTAAAACTAGCGGGACTTTCCGCGAGCAGTACTTC.

This chain links TRBV12-3 or TRBV12-4 with TRBJ1-6, with TRBD1 matching over 8 bases. V lost 8 bases and J lost 8; bases outside the gene matches: 5. This CDR3 is built from 13 residues. The CDR3 DNA sequence: TGTGCCAGCGGACAGGGCGCCTATTCACCCCTCCACTTT. Its translation is CASGQGAYSPLHF.